Below are 9 T cell receptor beta chains sequenced from a single sample in a study of chemoradiotherapy in HPV16-positive cancers. Assay: immunoSEQ multiplex PCR; the TCRdb copy retains only in-frame clones and omits some. The top ten clones hold approximately 2.2% of a sample with 10,000 to 15,000 clones, around 76% of them seen once. This specimen was acquired from a patient who underwent chemoradiotherapy. These receptors all stem from a human donor with HPV-associated anogenital cancer.

The chain recombines TRBV7-9 with TRBJ1-6, with a tentative D call TRBD1 (5 bases). V dropped 2 bases and J dropped 10 bases, with 9 bases sitting between them. Germline V gene lookup returns CDR1 SEHNR and CDR2 FQNEAQ (reference sequence). CDR3 size: 13 residues. The CDR3 region has the DNA TGTGCCAGCAGCTTACCGGGGGACTCACCCCTCCACTTT. This translates into CASSLPGDSPLHF.

This clone was counted only a few times. This sequence joins TRBV11-2 and TRBJ1-6; D unclear. This CDR3 spans 15 amino acids. Deletions cut 4 bases from V and 9 bases from J, with 16 bases between. Germline V CDR1 and CDR2: SGHAT, FQNNGV. CDR3 nucleotide sequence: TGTGCCAGCAGCTCGCTGATAGGGTTAAGTTCACCCCTCCACTTT. This translates into CASSSLIGLSSPLHF.

CDR3 protein: CASSLAPGQGSYGYTF. Here the CDR3 DNA reads TGCGCCAGCAGCTTGGCCCCGGGACAGGGGTCCTATGGCTACACCTTC. This rearrangement joins TRBV5-1 to TRBJ1-2; 10 bases fit TRBD1. Germline V CDR1 and CDR2: SGHRS, YFSETQ. V was pared by 0 bases and J by 4 bases, with 6 bases of the junction left unmatched. This CDR3 has 16 residues.

This clone was detected only once. The chain joins TRBV4-1 to TRBJ2-7; the match to TRBD1 covers 7 bases. This CDR3 has 14 residues. Trimming took 1 base from V and 2 from J; bases not matched to a gene: 2. Per the germline V gene, CDR1 is MGHRA and CDR2 is YSYEKL. CDR3 DNA sequence: TGCGCCAGCAGCCAAGCTGGACAGGCCTACGAGCAGTACTTC. Translation: CASSQAGQAYEQYF.

V gene TRBV7-6 combines with J gene TRBJ1-3, with a possible D match to TRBD1 (6 bases). The CDR3 is made up of 16 amino acids. CDR1 and CDR2 from the germline V gene are SGHVS and FNYEAQ. The V and J ends lost 7 bases and 2 bases respectively, with 18 bases between them. The CDR3 bases are TGTGCCAGCACCCTGGGCCAGGGGAGGCCTGGAAACACCATATATTTT. This gives the protein CASTLGQGRPGNTIYF.

The V gene is TRBV7-9, the J gene TRBJ1-5, with D unresolved. This CDR3 contains 12 residues. The germline CDR1 and CDR2 sequences are SEHNR and FQNEAQ (reference sequence). Trimming cost V 7 bases and J 3 bases, with 7 bases left between them. This CDR3 is CASNLDNQPQHF. DNA for the CDR3: TGTGCCAGCAACCTGGACAATCAGCCCCAGCATTTT.

The chain joins TRBV13 to TRBJ1-1, with D uncertain. The CDR3 length is 14 residues. V lost 2 bases and J 1 base, leaving 8 bases between the germline ends. Germline-derived CDR1 and CDR2 are PRHDT and FYEKMQ (reference sequence). In nucleotides, the CDR3 is TGTGCCAGCAGCTTATTAGGGAGGAACACTGAAGCTTTCTTT. Protein sequence: CASSLLGRNTEAFF. Based on the CDR3 plus reference TRBV13 and TRBJ1-1, the full variable domain is AAGVIQSPRHLIKEKRETATLKCYPIPRHDTVYWYQQGPGQDPQFLISFYEKMQSDKGSIPDRFSAQQFSDYHSELNMSSLELGDSALYFCASSLLGRNTEAFFGQGTRLTVV.

The chain has TRBV30 and TRBJ2-2; a weak D match, TRBD2 (6 bases). V was trimmed by 8 bases and J by 1 base, leaving 14 bases between them. CDR3 length: 14 residues. Germline-derived CDR1 and CDR2 are GTSNPN and SVGIG (reference sequence). CDR3 loop: CAGGIARNTGELFF. CDR3 coding DNA: TGTGCCGGGGGGATCGCCAGGAACACCGGGGAGCTGTTTTTT.

This chain links TRBV27 with TRBJ2-1; possible D gene TRBD2, 7 bases. The ends were cut back, 0 bases at V and 6 bases at J, with 15 bases in the middle. The CDR3 loop spans 16 amino acids. Germline CDR1 is MNHEY and CDR2 is SMNVEV (reference sequence). CDR3 DNA: TGTGCCAGCAGTTTATCGGGGGGGGGCCGACCCAATGAGCAGTTCTTC. Its protein product is CASSLSGGGRPNEQFF.